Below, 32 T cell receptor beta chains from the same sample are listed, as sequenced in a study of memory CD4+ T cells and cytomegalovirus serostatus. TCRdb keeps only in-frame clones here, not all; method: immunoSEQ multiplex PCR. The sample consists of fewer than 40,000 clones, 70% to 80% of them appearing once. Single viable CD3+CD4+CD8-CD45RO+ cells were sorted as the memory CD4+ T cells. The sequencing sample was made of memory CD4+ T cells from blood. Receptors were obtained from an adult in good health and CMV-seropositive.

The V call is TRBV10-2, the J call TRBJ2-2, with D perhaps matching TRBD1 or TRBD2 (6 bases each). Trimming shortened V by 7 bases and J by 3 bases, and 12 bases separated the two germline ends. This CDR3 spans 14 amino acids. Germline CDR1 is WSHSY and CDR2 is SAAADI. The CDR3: CASTTGADTGELFF. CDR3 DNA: TGCGCCAGCACAACGGGGGCGGACACCGGGGAGCTGTTTTTT.

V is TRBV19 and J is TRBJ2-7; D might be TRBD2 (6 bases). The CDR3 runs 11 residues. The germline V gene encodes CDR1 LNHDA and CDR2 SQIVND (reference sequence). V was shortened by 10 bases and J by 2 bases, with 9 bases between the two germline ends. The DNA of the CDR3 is TGTGCCACCGGGAGCGCCTACGAGCAGTACTTC. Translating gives CATGSAYEQYF. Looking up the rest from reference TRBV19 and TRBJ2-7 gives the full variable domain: DGGITQSPKYLFRKEGQNVTLSCEQNLNHDAMYWYRQDPGQGLRLIYYSQIVNDFQKGDIAEGYSVSREKKESFPLTVTSAQKNPTAFYLCATGSAYEQYFGPGTRLTVT.

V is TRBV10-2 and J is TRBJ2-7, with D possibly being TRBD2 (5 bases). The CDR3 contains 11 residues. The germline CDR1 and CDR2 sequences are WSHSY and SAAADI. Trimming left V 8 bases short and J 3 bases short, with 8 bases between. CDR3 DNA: TGCGCCAGCGCTGACTACTACGAGCAGTACTTC. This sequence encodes CASADYYEQYF.

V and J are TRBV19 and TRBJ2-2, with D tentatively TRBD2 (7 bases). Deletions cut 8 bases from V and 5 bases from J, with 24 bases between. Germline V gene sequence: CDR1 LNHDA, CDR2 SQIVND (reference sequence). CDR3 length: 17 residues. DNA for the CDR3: TGTGCCAGTTTCCCTCGGGGCGGGGGCCTAAGTACCGGGGAGCTGTTTTTT. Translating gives CASFPRGGGLSTGELFF.

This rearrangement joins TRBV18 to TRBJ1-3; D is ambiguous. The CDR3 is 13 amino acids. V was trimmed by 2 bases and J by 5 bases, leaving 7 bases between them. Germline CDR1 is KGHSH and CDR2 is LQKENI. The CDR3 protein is CASSPSSRNTIYF. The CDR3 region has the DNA TGTGCCAGCTCACCAAGCTCCAGAAACACCATATATTTT.

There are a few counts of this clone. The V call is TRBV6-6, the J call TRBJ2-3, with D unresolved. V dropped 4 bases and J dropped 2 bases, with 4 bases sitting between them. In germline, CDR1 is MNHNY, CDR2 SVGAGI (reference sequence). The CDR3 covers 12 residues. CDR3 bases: TGTGCCAGCAGTTCCACCACAGATACGCAGTATTTT. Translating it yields CASSSTTDTQYF.

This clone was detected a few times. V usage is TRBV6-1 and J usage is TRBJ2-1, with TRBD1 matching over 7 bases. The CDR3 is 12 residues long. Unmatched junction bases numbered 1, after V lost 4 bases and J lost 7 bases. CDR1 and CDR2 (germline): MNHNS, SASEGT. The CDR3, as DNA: TGTGCCAGCAGTGCACAGGGGAATGAGCAGTTCTTC. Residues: CASSAQGNEQFF.

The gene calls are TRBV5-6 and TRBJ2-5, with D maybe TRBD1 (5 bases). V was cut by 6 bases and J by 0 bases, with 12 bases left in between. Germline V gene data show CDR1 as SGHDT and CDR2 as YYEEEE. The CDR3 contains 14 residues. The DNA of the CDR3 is TGTGCCAGCACCAAAGGGGTGGACCAAGAGACCCAGTACTTC. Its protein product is CASTKGVDQETQYF.

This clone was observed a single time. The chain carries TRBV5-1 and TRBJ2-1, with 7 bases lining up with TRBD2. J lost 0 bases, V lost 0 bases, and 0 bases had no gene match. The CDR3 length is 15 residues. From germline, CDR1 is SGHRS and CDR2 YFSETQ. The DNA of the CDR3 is TGCGCCAGCAGCTTGGGGGAGGGCTCCTACAATGAGCAGTTCTTC. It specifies CASSLGEGSYNEQFF.

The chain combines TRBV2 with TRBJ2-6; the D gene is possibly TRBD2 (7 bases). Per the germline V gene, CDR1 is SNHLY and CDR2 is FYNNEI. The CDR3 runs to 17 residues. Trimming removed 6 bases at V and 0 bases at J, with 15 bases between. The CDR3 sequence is CASRMGGGYSGANVLTF. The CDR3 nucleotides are TGTGCCAGCAGGATGGGGGGGGGCTACTCTGGGGCCAACGTCCTGACTTTC.

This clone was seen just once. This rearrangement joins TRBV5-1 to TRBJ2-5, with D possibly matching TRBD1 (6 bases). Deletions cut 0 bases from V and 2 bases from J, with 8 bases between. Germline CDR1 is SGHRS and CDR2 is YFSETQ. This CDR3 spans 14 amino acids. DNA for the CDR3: TGCGCCAGCAGCTTGGGGACAGCTCAAGAGACCCAGTACTTC. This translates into CASSLGTAQETQYF.

The CDR3 here is CASSLGRGRGTEAFF. The DNA of the CDR3 is TGTGCCAGCAGCTTGGGTCGGGGCAGGGGGACTGAAGCTTTCTTT. The V call is TRBV5-6, the J call TRBJ1-1; 7 nucleotides line up with TRBD1. V dropped 0 bases and J dropped 5; count of bases not matched to a gene: 7. This CDR3 has 15 residues. Germline CDR1 is SGHDT and CDR2 is YYEEEE.

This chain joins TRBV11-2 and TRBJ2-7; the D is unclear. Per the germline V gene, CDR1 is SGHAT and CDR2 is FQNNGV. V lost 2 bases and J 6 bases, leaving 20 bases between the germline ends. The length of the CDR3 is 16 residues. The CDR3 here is CASSLSPNPRMIEQYF. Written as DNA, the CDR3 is TGTGCCAGCAGCTTAAGTCCTAACCCCCGGATGATCGAGCAGTACTTC.

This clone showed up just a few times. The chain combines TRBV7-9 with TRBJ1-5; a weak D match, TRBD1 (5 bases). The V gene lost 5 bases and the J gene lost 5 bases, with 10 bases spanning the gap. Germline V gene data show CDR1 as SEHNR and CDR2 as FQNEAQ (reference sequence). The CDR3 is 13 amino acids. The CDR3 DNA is TGTGCCAGCAGCCGGGACGGGGATCAGCCCCAGCATTTT. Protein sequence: CASSRDGDQPQHF.

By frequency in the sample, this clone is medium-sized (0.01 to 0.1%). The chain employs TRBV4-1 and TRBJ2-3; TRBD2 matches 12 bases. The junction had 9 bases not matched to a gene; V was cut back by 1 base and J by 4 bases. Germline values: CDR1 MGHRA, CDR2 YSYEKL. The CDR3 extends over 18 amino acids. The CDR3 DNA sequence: TGCGCCAGCAGCCAAGGGCGTGCTAGCGGGAGGGAAGCAGATACGCAGTATTTT. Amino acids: CASSQGRASGREADTQYF.

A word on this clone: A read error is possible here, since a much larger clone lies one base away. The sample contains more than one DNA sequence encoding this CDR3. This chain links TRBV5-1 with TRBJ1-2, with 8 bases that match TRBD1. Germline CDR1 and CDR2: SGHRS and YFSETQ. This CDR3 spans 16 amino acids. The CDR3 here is CASSLGSRGQVYGYTF. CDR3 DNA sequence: TGCGCCAGCAGCTTGGGGAGCAGGGGGCAAGTCTATGGCTACACTTTC.

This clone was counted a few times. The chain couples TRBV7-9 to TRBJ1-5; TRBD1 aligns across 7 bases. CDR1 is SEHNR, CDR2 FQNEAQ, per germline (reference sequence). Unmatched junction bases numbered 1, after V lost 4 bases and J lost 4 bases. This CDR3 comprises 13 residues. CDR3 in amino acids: CASSSTGNQPQHF. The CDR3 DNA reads TGTGCCAGCAGCTCGACAGGGAATCAGCCCCAGCATTTT. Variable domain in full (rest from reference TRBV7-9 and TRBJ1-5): DTGVSQNPRHKITKRGQNVTFRCDPISEHNRLYWYRQTLGQGPEFLTYFQNEAQLEKSRLLSDRFSAERPKGSFSTLEIQRTEQGDSAMYLCASSSTGNQPQHFGDGTRLSIL.

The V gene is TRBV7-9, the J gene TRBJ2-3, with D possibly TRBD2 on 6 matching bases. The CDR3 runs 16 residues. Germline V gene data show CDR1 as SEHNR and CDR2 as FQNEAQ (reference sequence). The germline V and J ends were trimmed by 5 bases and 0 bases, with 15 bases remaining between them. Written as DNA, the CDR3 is TGTGCCAGCAGCCGACTAGGTGACGTAAGCACAGATACGCAGTATTTT. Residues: CASSRLGDVSTDTQYF.

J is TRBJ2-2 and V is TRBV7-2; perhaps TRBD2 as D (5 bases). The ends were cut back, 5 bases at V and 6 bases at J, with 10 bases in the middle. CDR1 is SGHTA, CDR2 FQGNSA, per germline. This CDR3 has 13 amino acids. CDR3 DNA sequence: TGTGCCAGCAGCGCGACCGGGGCCGGGGAGCTGTTTTTT. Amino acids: CASSATGAGELFF.

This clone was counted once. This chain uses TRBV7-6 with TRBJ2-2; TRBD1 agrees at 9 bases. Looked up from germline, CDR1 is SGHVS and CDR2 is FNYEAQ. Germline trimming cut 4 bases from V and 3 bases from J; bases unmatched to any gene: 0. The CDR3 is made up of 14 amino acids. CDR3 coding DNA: TGTGCCAGCAGCTGGACAGGGGACACCGGGGAGCTGTTTTTT. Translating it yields CASSWTGDTGELFF.

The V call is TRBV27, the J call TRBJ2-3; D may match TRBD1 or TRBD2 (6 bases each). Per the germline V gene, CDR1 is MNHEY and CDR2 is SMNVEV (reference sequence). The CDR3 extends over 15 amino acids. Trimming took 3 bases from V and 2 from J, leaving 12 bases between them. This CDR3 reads CASSLSRGLTDTQYF. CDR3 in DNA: TGTGCCAGCAGTTTGAGTCGGGGGCTCACAGATACGCAGTATTTT.

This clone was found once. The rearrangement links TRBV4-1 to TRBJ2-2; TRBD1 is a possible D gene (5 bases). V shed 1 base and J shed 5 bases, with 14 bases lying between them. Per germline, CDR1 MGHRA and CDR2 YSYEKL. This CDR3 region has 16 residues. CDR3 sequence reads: CASSQGWAGLTGELFF. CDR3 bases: TGCGCCAGCAGCCAAGGGTGGGCAGGGCTGACCGGGGAGCTGTTTTTT.

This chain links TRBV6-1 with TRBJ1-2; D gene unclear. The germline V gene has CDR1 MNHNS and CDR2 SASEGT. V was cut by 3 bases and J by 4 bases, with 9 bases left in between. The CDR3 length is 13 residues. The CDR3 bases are TGTGCCAGCAGTGATTCAGGTTCCTATGGCTACACCTTC. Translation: CASSDSGSYGYTF.

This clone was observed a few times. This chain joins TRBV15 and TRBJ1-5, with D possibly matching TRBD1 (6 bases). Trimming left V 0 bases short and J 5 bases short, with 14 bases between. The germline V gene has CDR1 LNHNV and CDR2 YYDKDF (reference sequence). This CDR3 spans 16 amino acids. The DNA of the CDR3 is TGTGCCACCAGCAGAGATTTCAGGGGCGGGGATCAGCCCCAGCATTTT. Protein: CATSRDFRGGDQPQHF.

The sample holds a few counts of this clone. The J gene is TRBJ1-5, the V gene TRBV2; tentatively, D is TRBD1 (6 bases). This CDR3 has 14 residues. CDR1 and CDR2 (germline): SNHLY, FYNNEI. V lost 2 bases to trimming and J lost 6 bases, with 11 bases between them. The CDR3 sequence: CASSERQAGQPQHF. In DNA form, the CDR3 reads TGTGCCAGCAGTGAACGACAGGCGGGTCAGCCCCAGCATTTT.

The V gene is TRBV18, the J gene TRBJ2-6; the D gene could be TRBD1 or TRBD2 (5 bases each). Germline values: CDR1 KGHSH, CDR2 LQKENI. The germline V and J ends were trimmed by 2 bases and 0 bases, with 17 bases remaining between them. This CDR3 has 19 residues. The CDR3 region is CASSPRMGVKSSGANVLTF. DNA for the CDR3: TGTGCCAGCTCACCAAGAATGGGGGTAAAGTCCTCTGGGGCCAACGTCCTGACTTTC.

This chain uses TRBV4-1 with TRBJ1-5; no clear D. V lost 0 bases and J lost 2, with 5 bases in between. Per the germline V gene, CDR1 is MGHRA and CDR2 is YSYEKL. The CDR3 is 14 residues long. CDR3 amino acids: CASSQDPGNQPQHF. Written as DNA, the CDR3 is TGCGCCAGCAGCCAAGACCCAGGCAATCAGCCCCAGCATTTT.

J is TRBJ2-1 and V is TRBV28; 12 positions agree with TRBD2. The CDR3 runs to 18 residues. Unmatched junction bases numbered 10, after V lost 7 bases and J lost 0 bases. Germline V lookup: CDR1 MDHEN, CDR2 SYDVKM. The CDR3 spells CASTPGLAGHRSYNEQFF. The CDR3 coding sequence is TGTGCCAGCACCCCGGGACTAGCGGGCCATCGCTCCTACAATGAGCAGTTCTTC.

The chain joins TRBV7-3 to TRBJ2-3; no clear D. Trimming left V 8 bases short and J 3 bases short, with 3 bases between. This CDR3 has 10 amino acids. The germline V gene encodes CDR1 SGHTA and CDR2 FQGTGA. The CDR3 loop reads CASETDTQYF. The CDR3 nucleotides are TGTGCCAGCGAGACAGATACGCAGTATTTT.

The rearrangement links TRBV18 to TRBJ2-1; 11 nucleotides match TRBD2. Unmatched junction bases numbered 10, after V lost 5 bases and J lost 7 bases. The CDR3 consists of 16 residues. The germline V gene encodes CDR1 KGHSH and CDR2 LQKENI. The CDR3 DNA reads TGTGCCAGCTCATCAGCCGGGACTAGCGGAGCTAATGAGCAGTTCTTC. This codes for CASSSAGTSGANEQFF. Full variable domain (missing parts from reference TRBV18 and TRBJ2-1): NAGVMQNPRHLVRRRGQEARLRCSPMKGHSHVYWYRQLPEEGLKFMVYLQKENIIDESGMPKERFSAEFPKEGPSILRIQQVVRGDSAAYFCASSSAGTSGANEQFFGPGTRLTVL.

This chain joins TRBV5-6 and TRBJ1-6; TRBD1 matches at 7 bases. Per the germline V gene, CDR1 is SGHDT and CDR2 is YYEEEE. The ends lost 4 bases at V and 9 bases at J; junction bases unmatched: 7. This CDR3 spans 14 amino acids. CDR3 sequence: CASSQGQVASPLHF. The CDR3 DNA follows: TGTGCCAGCAGCCAAGGACAGGTCGCTTCACCCCTCCACTTT.

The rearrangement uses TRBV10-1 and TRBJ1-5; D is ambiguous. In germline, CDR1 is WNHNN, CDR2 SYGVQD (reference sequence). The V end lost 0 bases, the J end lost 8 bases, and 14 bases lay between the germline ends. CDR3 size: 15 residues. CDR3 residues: CASSESDPTVEPQHF. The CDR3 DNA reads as TGCGCCAGCAGTGAGTCGGACCCAACCGTGGAGCCCCAGCATTTT.